This TCR beta chain came from a study of blood T cell repertoires in COVID-19 (dated by TCRdb to about 2020). The study in broad terms: Collaborator samples came from the United States, Italy and Spain and covered acute and convalescent phases of COVID-19. The prospective study material was composed of cDNA or gDNA derived from T cells, B-cell-depleted T cells, or PBMCs. Deeply sampled blood TCRbeta repertoires from subjects exposed to, actively infected with, or recovered from COVID-19 were included in the dataset. The repertoires were released in a freely available public database intended as a resource for research on the immune response to SARS-CoV-2. The samples were drawn from two sources: the first 160 participants of the ongoing ImmuneRACE study, and fewer than 1,500 subjects contributed by 6 global collaborators. A de-identified subject ID, COVID-19 status, age in years and sex were almost always included in the sample metadata. Where available, HLA class I and class II types were taken from metadata supplied by the sample provider and were not determined by assay-based typing.

Results the study describes overall, beyond this receptor: The quantity of clinical and demographic metadata differed by source and by participant and was supplied without curation.

The collaborating institutions used their own protocols to collect whole blood in K2EDTA tubes. For TCRbeta analysis, collaborators shipped samples as frozen whole blood, isolated PBMCs, or DNA extracted from either of those sample types. Unmatched junction bases come to 5, with V trimmed by 4 bases and J by 3 bases. CDR1 and CDR2 (KGHDR, SFDVKD) derive from the germline V gene. The CDR3 sequence holds 16 residues, the cysteine and phenylalanine included. Here the CDR3 DNA is all that survives: 48 bases in frame from base 1. Concerning this clone: There is no known antigen for this receptor. Within one base of it there is no much larger clone, and no base qualities were kept.

TCRbeta CDR3 regions were amplified from genomic DNA by means of the immunoSEQ Assay, a bias-controlled multiplex PCR. Processing in the source paper ran as follows. The number of nucleated cells in each sample was estimated from the amplification of reference gene primers within the assay. To quantify the absolute abundance of each unique TCRbeta CDR3 rearrangement, sequence reads were collapsed and filtered. Productive Simpson clonality was computed per sample as the square root of Simpson's diversity index over productive rearrangements. Held by TCRdb, this immuneACCESS table contains in-frame sequences only and omits some clones. Under half of the omission traces to an unresolved V gene where checked; the cause of the rest is unknown. V and J calls and clone size are given by that table; D and trimming were obtained from the DNA. In this sample the table shows around 280,000 clones, about 87% of which occur a single time. 1.3% of the sample is in the top ten clones.

The sequence derives from a man in his 70s with acute or convalescent COVID-19. The specimen was peripheral blood. The chain employs TRBV24-1 and TRBJ2-7, with 13 central nucleotides matching TRBD2. The bases are TGTGCCACCAGTGAGAGAGGGACTAGCGGGATCTACGAGCAGTACTTC. It translates to CATSERGTSGIYEQYF.